The rows below give T cell receptor beta chains drawn from one sample of a study of blood T cell repertoires in COVID-19. The assay was immunoSEQ multiplex PCR, and TCRdb's table has in-frame clones only and misses some. The sample shows more than 250,000 clones, 70% to 90% of them seen only once. Sequenced input: PBMCs or T cells enriched from blood (not recorded which). The receptors stem from a man aged 30-40 years who had recovered from COVID-19. Each CDR3 is given with its conserved first and last residue.

cdr3_aa: CASSLFSGGNDEQFF
v_call: TRBV5-1
cdr3_length: 15

cdr3_aa: CASSLETGGGTEAFF
v_call: TRBV5-1
cdr3_length: 15

cdr3_aa: CAWSVQSAEGNQPQHF
v_call: TRBV30
cdr3_length: 16

cdr3_aa: CASSLQGGHEQYF
v_call: TRBV5-8
cdr3_length: 13

cdr3_aa: CASSMDRASPEAFF
v_call: TRBV6-5
cdr3_length: 14

cdr3_aa: CAWIPGHGFSPLHF
v_call: TRBV30
cdr3_length: 14

cdr3_aa: CSVKVPPEKLFF
v_call: TRBV29-1
cdr3_length: 12

cdr3_aa: CASSLQIYTEAFF
v_call: TRBV14
cdr3_length: 13

cdr3_aa: CASSLVGEEETQYF
v_call: TRBV5-1
cdr3_length: 14

cdr3_aa: CASSQLGGKNTEAFF
v_call: TRBV7-9
cdr3_length: 15

cdr3_aa: CASSIGTPSDGELFF
v_call: TRBV19
cdr3_length: 15

cdr3_aa: CASSLGLPGYEQYF
v_call: TRBV5-6
cdr3_length: 14

cdr3_aa: CASSSGGSSTDTQYF
v_call: TRBV3-1/TRBV3-2
cdr3_length: 15

cdr3_aa: CASSRSGGGTGELFF
v_call: TRBV2
cdr3_length: 15

cdr3_aa: CASSPPTGVGDEKLFF
v_call: TRBV4-1
cdr3_length: 16